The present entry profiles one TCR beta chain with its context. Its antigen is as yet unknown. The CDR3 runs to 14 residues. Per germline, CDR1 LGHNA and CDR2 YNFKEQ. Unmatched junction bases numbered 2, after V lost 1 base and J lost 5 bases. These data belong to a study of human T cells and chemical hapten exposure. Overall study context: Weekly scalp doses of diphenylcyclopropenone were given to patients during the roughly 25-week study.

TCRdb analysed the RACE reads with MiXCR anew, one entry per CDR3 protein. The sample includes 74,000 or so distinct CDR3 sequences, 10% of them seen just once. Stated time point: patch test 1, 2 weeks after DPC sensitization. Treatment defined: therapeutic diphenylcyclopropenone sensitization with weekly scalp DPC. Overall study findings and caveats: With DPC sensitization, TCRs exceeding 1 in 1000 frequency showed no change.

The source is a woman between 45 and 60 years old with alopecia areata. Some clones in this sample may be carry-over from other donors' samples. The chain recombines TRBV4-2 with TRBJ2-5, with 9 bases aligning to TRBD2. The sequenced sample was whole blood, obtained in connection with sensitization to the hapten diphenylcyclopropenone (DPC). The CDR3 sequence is CASSQVAGGETQYF. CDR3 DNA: TGTGCCAGCAGCCAAGTGGCGGGAGGGGAGACCCAGTACTTC.